This T cell receptor (beta chain) was sequenced during a study of cytomegalovirus exposure and HLA in healthy donors. Regarding the study as a whole: In vitro assays verified that a few CMV-associated chains recognized CMV antigens specifically. Accurate prediction of HLA-A and HLA-B alleles (for most subjects) was reportedly achieved from TCR beta sequences. In a later analysis, the majority of CMV-associated beta chains seemingly showed HLA restriction.

Germline lookup yields CDR1 MNHNS and CDR2 SASEGT. V lost 4 bases to trimming and J lost 4 bases, with 5 bases between them. CDR3 length: 12 residues. Comment on this clone: What it binds is not known.

60 Vbeta and 13 Jbeta primers were used in PCR. Assay used: immunoSEQ multiplex PCR; TCRdb lists only in-frame clones, some missing. Among about 130,000 clones, around 74% were seen once, and the ten largest hold less than 7%. Material: PBMCs. This rearrangement joins TRBV6-1 to TRBJ2-1; D call uncertain. The origin of this receptor is a woman aged 50 to 60 in good health and CMV-seropositive. CDR3 sequence: CASSVNYNEQFF. Written as DNA, the CDR3 is TGTGCCAGCAGTGTCAATTACAATGAGCAGTTCTTC.